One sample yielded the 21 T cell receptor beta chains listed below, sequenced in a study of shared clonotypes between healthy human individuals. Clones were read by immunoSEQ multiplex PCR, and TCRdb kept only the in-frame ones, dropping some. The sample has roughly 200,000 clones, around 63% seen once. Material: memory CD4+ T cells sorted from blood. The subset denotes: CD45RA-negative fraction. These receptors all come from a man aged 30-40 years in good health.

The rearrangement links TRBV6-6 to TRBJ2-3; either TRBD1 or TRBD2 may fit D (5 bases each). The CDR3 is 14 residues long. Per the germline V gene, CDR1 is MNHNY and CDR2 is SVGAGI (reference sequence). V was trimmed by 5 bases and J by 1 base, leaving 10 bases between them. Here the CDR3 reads CASSAPGRTDTQYF. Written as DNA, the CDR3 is TGTGCCAGCAGTGCGCCGGGACGCACAGATACGCAGTATTTT.

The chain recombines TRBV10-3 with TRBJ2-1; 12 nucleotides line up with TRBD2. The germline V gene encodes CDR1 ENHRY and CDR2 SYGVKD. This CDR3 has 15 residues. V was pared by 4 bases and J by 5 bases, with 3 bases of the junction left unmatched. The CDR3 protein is CAISGTSGTDNEQFF. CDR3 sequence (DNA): TGTGCCATCAGTGGGACTAGCGGGACGGACAATGAGCAGTTCTTC.

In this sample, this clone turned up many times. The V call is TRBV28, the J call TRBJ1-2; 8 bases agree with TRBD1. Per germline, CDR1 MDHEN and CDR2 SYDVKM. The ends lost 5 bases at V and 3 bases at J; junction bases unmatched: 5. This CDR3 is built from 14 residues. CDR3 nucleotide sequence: TGTGCCAGCAGTCCGATGACAGGGGACTATGGCTACACCTTC. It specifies CASSPMTGDYGYTF.

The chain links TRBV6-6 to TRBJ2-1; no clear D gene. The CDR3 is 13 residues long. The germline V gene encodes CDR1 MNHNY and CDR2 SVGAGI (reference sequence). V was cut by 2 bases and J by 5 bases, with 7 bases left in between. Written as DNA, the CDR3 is TGTGCCAGCAGTTACAGGCGAGACAATGAGCAGTTCTTC. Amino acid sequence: CASSYRRDNEQFF.

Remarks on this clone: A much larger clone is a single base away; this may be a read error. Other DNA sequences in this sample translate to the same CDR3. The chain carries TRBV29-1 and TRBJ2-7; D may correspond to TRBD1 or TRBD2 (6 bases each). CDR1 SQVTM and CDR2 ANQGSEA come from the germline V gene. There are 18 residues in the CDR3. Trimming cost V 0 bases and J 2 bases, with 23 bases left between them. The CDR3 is CSVEDKGGQGVSPYEQYF. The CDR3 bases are TGCAGCGTTGAAGATAAAGGGGGGCAAGGGGTTTCACCCTACGAGCAGTACTTC.

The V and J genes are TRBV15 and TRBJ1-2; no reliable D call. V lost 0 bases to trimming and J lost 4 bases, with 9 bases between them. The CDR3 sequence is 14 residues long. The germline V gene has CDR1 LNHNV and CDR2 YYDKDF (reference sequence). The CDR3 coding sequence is TGTGCCACCAGCAGAGATTTAGGGTTCTATGGCTACACCTTC. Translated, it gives CATSRDLGFYGYTF.

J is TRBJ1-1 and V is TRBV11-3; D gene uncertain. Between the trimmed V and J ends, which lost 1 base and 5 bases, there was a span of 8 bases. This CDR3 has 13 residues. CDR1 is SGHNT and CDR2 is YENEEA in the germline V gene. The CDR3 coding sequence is TGTGCCAGCAGCTTAGCGACCGGTACTGAAGCTTTCTTT. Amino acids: CASSLATGTEAFF. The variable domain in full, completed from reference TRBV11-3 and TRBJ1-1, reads EAGVVQSPRYKIIEKKQPVAFWCNPISGHNTLYWYLQNLGQGPELLIRYENEEAVDDSQLPKDRFSAERLKGVDSTLKIQPAELGDSAVYLCASSLATGTEAFFGQGTRLTVV.

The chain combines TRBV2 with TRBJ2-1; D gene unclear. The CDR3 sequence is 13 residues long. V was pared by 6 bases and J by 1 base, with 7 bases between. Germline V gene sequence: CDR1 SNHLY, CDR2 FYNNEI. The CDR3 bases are TGTGCCAGCAGCCCCGAATCCTACAATGAGCAGTTCTTC. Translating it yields CASSPESYNEQFF.

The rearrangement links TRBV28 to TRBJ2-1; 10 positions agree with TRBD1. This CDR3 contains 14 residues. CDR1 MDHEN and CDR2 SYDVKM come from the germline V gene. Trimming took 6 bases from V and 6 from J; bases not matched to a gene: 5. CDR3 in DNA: TGTGCCAGCAGCCGCCGGGACAGGGGCAATGAGCAGTTCTTC. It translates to CASSRRDRGNEQFF. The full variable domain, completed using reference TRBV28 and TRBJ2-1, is DVKVTQSSRYLVKRTGEKVFLECVQDMDHENMFWYRQDPGLGLRLIYFSYDVKMKEKGDIPEGYSVSREKKERFSLILESASTNQTSMYLCASSRRDRGNEQFFGPGTRLTVL.

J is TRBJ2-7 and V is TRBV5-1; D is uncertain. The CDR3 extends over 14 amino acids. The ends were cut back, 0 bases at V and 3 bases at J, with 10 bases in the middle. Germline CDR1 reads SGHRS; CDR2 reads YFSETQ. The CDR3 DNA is TGCGCCAGCAGCTTGGCTCGCCCGATCTACGAGCAGTACTTC. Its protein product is CASSLARPIYEQYF.

The CDR3 coding sequence is TGTGCCAGCAGCCCCGGGCGGGGAGGGGGTTACAATGAGCAGTTCTTC. Amino acids: CASSPGRGGGYNEQFF. The gene calls are TRBV7-3 and TRBJ2-1; a weak D match, TRBD2 (7 bases). The V and J ends lost 5 bases and 4 bases respectively, with 18 bases between them. CDR1 is SGHTA, CDR2 FQGTGA, per germline. The CDR3 loop spans 16 amino acids. The whole variable domain, filled in from reference TRBV7-3 and TRBJ2-1, reads GAGVSQTPSNKVTEKGKYVELRCDPISGHTALYWYRQSLGQGPEFLIYFQGTGAADDSGLPNDRFFAVRPEGSVSTLKIQRTERGDSAVYLCASSPGRGGGYNEQFFGPGTRLTVL.

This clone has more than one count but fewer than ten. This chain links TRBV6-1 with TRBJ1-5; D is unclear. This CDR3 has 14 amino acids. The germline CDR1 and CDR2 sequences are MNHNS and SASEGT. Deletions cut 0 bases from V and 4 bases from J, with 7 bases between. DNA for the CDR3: TGTGCCAGCAGTGAAGCTAAGTGGAATCAGCCCCAGCATTTT. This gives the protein CASSEAKWNQPQHF.

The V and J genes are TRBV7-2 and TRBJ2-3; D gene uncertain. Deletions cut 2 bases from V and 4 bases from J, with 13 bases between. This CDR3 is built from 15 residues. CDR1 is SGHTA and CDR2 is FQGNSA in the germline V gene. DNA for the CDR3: TGTGCCAGCAGCTTATATCCGGGTCCATCAGATACGCAGTATTTT. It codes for CASSLYPGPSDTQYF.

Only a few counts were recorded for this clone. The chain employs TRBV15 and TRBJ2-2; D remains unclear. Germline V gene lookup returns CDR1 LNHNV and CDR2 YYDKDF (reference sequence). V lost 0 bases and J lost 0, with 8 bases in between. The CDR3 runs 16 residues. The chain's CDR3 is CATSRDVSSNTGELFF. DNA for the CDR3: TGTGCCACCAGCAGAGACGTCTCCTCGAACACCGGGGAGCTGTTTTTT.

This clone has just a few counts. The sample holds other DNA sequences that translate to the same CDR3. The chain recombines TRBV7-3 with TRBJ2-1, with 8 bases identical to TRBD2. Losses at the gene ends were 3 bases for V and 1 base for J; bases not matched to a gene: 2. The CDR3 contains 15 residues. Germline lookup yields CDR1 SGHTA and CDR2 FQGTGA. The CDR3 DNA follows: TGTGCCAGCAGCTTTTTAGCGGGGTCCTACAATGAGCAGTTCTTC. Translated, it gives CASSFLAGSYNEQFF. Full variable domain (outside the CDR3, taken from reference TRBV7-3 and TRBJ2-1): GAGVSQTPSNKVTEKGKYVELRCDPISGHTALYWYRQSLGQGPEFLIYFQGTGAADDSGLPNDRFFAVRPEGSVSTLKIQRTERGDSAVYLCASSFLAGSYNEQFFGPGTRLTVL.

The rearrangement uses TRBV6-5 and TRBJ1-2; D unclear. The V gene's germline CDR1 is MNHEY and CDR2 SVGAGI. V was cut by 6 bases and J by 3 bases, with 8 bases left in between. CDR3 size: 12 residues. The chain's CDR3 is CASRAVDYGYTF. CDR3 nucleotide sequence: TGTGCCAGCAGGGCCGTCGACTATGGCTACACCTTC.

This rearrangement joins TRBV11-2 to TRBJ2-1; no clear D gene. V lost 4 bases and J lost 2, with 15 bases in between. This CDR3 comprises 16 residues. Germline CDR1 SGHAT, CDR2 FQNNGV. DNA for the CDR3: TGTGCCAGCAGCTCTTCCTGGGTGGTTACCTACAATGAGCAGTTCTTC. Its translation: CASSSSWVVTYNEQFF.

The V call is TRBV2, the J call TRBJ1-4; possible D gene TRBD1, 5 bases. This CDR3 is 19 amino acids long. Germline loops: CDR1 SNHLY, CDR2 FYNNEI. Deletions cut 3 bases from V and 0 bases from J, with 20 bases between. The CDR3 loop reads CASSDLRQGMGATNEKLFF. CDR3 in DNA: TGTGCCAGCAGTGATTTGAGGCAGGGCATGGGAGCAACTAATGAAAAACTGTTTTTT.

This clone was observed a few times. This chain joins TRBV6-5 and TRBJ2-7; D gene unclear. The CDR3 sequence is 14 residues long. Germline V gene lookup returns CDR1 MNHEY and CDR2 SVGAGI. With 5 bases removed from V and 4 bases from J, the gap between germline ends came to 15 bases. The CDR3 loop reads CASSGRSPKYEQYF. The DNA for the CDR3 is TGTGCCAGCAGTGGACGGAGCCCTAAGTACGAGCAGTACTTC.

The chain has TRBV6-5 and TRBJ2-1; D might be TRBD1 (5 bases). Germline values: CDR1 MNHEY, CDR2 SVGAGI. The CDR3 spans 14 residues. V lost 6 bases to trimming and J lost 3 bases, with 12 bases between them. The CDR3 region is CASSSITGYNEQFF. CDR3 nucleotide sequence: TGTGCCAGCAGCTCGATCACAGGCTACAATGAGCAGTTCTTC.

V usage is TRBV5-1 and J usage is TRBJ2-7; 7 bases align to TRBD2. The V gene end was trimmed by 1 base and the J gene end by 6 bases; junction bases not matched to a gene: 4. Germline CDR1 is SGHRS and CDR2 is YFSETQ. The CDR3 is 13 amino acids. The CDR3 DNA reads TGCGCCAGCAGCTTGCCAGGGAGGGGCGAGCAGTACTTC. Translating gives CASSLPGRGEQYF.